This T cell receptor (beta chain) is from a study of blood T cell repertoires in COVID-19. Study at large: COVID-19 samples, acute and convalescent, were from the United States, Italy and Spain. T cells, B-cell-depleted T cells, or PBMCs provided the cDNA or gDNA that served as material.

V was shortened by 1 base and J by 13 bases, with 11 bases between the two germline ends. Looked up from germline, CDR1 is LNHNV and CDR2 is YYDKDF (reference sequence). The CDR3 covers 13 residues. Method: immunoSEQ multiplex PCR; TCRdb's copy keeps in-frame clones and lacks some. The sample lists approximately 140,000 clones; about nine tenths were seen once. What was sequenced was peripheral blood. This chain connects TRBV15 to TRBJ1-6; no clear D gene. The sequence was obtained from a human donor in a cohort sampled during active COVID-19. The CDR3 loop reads CATSRGPDFPLHF. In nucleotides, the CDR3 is TGTGCCACCAGCAGAGGCCCAGACTTTCCCCTCCACTTT.